A selection of T cell receptor beta chains follows, all from one sample in a study of cytomegalovirus exposure and HLA in healthy donors. Clones were sequenced by immunoSEQ multiplex PCR, and TCRdb holds only the in-frame ones, with some missing. The sample includes some 160,000 clones, about 82% seen only once; the top ten take around 3.7%. The sample consisted of PBMCs. The source is a male donor in good health and CMV-seronegative. CDR3s include the opening cysteine and the closing phenylalanine or tryptophan. The D gene is left open where the match is weak. The size field is filled for only some rows; it gives once, few, many or a size class.

v_gene	abundance	d_gene	j_gene	CDR3aa	CDR3nt
TRBV6-5	NA	TRBD1	TRBJ2-3	CASRKDRGRDTQYF	TGTGCCAGCAGAAAGGACAGGGGGAGGGATACGCAGTATTTT
TRBV27	NA	TRBD2	TRBJ2-3	CATFTGLAGFSGGTQYF	TGTGCCACTTTCACCGGACTAGCGGGCTTCTCAGGGGGTACGCAGTATTTT
TRBV7-6	NA	NA	TRBJ2-1	CASGRTVLYNEQFF	TGTGCCAGCGGACGGACAGTCCTATACAATGAGCAGTTCTTC
TRBV27	NA	NA	TRBJ2-3	CASIRGDTQYF	TGTGCCAGCATACGGGGTGATACGCAGTATTTT
TRBV9	NA	NA	TRBJ1-3	CASRAGGPSGNTIYF	TGTGCCAGCAGGGCCGGGGGGCCCTCTGGAAACACCATATATTTT
TRBV27	NA	NA	TRBJ2-2	CASSFGRGVGELFF	TGTGCCAGCAGTTTTGGCAGGGGAGTAGGGGAGCTGTTTTTT
TRBV19	NA	NA	TRBJ1-2	CASTSDTTYGYTF	TGTGCCAGTACCTCGGACACTACCTATGGCTACACCTTC
TRBV28	NA	NA	TRBJ1-1	CASSPGTPLFNTEAFF	TGTGCCAGCAGTCCCGGGACTCCCCTTTTCAACACTGAAGCTTTCTTT
TRBV5-6	few	NA	TRBJ2-1	CASSLSPGGRDNEQFF	TGTGCCAGCAGCTTGAGCCCGGGGGGCAGGGATAATGAGCAGTTCTTC
TRBV7-9	NA	TRBD1	TRBJ2-1	CASSLVGTGSFDEQFF	TGTGCCAGCAGCTTAGTGGGGACAGGGTCGTTCGATGAGCAGTTCTTC
TRBV27	NA	NA	TRBJ1-6	CASSPGRAGNSPLHF	TGTGCCAGCAGTCCGGGAAGGGCAGGCAATTCACCCCTCCACTTT
TRBV7-3	NA	NA	TRBJ2-1	CASSLVQGSYNEQFF	TGTGCCAGCAGCCTGGTTCAGGGGTCCTACAATGAGCAGTTCTTC
TRBV23-1	NA	TRBD1	TRBJ1-6	CASSTGVGSPLHF	TGCGCCAGCTCCACAGGGGTAGGATCACCCCTCCACTTT
TRBV10-3	NA	TRBD2	TRBJ2-7	CAIRGTSGNYEQYF	TGTGCCATCAGGGGGACTAGCGGGAATTACGAGCAGTACTTC
TRBV15	NA	NA	TRBJ1-3	CATSTTEDYSGNTIYF	TGTGCCACCAGCACGACAGAGGATTACTCTGGAAACACCATATATTTT
TRBV9	NA	TRBD1	TRBJ1-1	CASSVGQMNTEAFF	TGTGCCAGCAGCGTGGGACAGATGAACACTGAAGCTTTCTTT
TRBV19	NA	NA	TRBJ1-2	CASSIQTGRDGYTF	TGTGCCAGTAGTATCCAGACAGGTCGTGATGGCTACACCTTC
TRBV29-1	NA	NA	TRBJ1-2	CSVVRGSGYGYTF	TGCAGCGTTGTTCGGGGGTCAGGCTATGGCTACACCTTC
TRBV18	NA	TRBD1	TRBJ1-1	CASSPLGQMNTEAFF	TGTGCCAGCTCACCACTGGGACAGATGAACACTGAAGCTTTCTTT
TRBV10-3	once	TRBD1	TRBJ1-4	CAPQFGRGPSNEKLFF	TGTGCCCCACAATTCGGCAGGGGGCCGTCTAATGAAAAACTGTTTTTT
TRBV5-1	NA	TRBD1	TRBJ2-3	CASRLPGQGNRDTQYF	TGCGCCAGCAGGCTTCCGGGACAGGGCAATAGAGATACGCAGTATTTT
TRBV13	NA	NA	TRBJ1-1	CASSPRRGTGPEAFF	TGTGCCAGCAGCCCCCGACGGGGGACCGGCCCTGAAGCTTTCTTT
TRBV10-3	NA	NA	TRBJ1-2	CAISESQGYGYTF	TGTGCCATCAGTGAGTCGCAGGGGTATGGCTACACCTTC
TRBV30	NA	TRBD2	TRBJ2-1	CAWMGAREGLYNEQFF	TGTGCCTGGATGGGAGCGAGGGAGGGCCTCTACAATGAGCAGTTCTTC
TRBV19	few	NA	TRBJ2-7	CASSIGAATGHSYEQYF	TGTGCCAGTAGTATAGGAGCTGCAACGGGACACAGCTACGAGCAGTACTTC
TRBV18	NA	TRBD2	TRBJ2-3	CASSPSLAGDTDTQYF	TGTGCCAGCTCACCAAGCCTAGCGGGGGACACAGATACGCAGTATTTT
TRBV10-2	NA	NA	TRBJ2-5	CASSESGTGALETQYF	TGCGCCAGCAGTGAGTCAGGGACTGGGGCACTGGAGACCCAGTACTTC
TRBV5-1	NA	NA	TRBJ2-1	CASRTDGGGVYNEQFF	TGCGCCAGCAGAACCGACGGCGGAGGCGTCTACAATGAGCAGTTCTTC
TRBV7-6	NA	TRBD2	TRBJ2-5	CASSLFGGGQFGEAQYF	TGTGCCAGCAGCTTGTTCGGGGGAGGGCAGTTCGGCGAGGCCCAGTACTTC
TRBV5-6	NA	NA	TRBJ1-2	CASSLYGYYGYTF	TGTGCCAGCAGCTTGTACGGGTACTATGGCTACACCTTC
TRBV11-3	NA	TRBD2	TRBJ2-5	CASSLAGGQETQYF	TGTGCCAGCAGCTTAGCGGGAGGGCAAGAGACCCAGTACTTC